This TCR beta chain was captured by sequencing in a study of Ad26.COV2.S vaccination and SARS-CoV-2 variants. On the study more broadly: By the intramuscular route, Ad26.COV2.S was given once, or twice 56 days apart. Overall study findings and caveats: Recipients of vaccine and of placebo showed similar breadth of their non-spike TCR repertoires. TCR breadth and depth analyses may have underestimated total T cell responses.

The treatment is: about 20 received Ad26.COV2.S at low or high dose, single or two shots; 5 received placebo; per-sample allocation not given. Each sample was drawn 63 days after the first injection (of vaccine or placebo). This CDR3 spans 15 amino acids. The germline V and J ends were trimmed by 7 bases and 6 bases, with 18 bases remaining between them. CDR1 is SGHVS, CDR2 FQNEAQ, per germline. About this clone itself: As yet, its antigen is unknown.

Sequencing used immunoSEQ multiplex PCR; TCRdb keeps in-frame clones, though not all of them. The sample has about 420,000 clones, around 89% seen once. This sequence was found in a person aged 18-60 years who received the Ad26.COV2.S COVID-19 vaccine or a placebo. The material was peripheral blood, obtained in a trial of Ad26.COV2.S vaccine versus placebo. The V gene is TRBV7-8, the J gene TRBJ2-2, with D possibly matching TRBD2 (6 bases). The CDR3 DNA reads TGTGCCAGCAACACGGAGGGAATTAAGGCCGGGGAGCTGTTTTTT. Translation gives CASNTEGIKAGELFF.